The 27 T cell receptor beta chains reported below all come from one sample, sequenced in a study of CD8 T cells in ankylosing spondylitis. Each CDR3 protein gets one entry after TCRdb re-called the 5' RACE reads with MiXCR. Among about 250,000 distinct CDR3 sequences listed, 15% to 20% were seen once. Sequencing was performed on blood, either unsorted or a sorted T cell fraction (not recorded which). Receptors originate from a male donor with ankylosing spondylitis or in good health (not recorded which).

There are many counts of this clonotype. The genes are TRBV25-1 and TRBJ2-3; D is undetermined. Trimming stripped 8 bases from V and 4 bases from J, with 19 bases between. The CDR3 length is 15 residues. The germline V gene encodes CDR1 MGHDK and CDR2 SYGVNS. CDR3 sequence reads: CASEDGVEFADTQYF. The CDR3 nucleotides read TGTGCCAGCGAAGATGGGGTCGAATTCGCAGATACGCAGTATTTT.

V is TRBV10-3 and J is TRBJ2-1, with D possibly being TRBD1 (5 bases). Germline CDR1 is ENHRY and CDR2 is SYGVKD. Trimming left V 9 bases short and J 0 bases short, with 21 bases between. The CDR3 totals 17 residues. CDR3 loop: CAMGPPPDMSSYNEQFF. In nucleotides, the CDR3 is TGTGCCATGGGCCCCCCCCCGGACATGAGCTCCTACAATGAGCAGTTCTTC.

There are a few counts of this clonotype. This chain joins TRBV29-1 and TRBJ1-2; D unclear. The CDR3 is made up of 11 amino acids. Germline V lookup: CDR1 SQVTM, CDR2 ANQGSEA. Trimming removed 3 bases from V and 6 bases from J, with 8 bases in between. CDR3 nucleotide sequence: TGCAGCGTTGATCGGCCCGATGGCTACACCTTC. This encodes CSVDRPDGYTF.

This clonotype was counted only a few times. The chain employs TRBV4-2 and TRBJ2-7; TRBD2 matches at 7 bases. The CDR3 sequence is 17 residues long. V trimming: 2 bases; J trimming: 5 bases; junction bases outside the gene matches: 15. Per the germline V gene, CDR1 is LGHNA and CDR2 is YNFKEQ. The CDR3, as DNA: TGTGCCAGCAGCCAAATAAGGTCCAGCGGGAAGTCACACGAGCAGTACTTC. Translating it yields CASSQIRSSGKSHEQYF.

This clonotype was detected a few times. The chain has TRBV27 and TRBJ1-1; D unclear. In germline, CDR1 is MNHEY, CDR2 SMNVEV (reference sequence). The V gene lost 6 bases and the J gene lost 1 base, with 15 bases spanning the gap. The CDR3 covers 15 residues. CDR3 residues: CASRTVRDRNTEAFF. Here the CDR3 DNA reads TGTGCCAGCAGAACCGTCCGGGATCGGAACACTGAAGCTTTCTTT.

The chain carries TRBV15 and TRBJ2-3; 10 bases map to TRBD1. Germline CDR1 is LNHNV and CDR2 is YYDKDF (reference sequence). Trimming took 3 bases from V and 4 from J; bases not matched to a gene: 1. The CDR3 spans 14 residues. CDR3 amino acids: CATSRDRGADTQYF. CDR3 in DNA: TGTGCCACCAGCAGGGACAGGGGGGCAGATACGCAGTATTTT.

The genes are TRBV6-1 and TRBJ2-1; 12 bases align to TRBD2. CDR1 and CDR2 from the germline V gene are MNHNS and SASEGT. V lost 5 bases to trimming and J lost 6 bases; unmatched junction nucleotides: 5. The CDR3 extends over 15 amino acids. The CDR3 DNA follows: TGTGCCAGCAGTCGCAGACTAGCGGGAGTCAATGAGCAGTTCTTC. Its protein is CASSRRLAGVNEQFF.

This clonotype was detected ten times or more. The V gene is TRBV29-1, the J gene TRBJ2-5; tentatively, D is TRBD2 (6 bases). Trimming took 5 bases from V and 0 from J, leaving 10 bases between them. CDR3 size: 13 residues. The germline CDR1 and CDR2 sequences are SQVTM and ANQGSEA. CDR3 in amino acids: CSVLLANQETQYF. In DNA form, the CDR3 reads TGCAGCGTTCTACTAGCCAACCAAGAGACCCAGTACTTC.

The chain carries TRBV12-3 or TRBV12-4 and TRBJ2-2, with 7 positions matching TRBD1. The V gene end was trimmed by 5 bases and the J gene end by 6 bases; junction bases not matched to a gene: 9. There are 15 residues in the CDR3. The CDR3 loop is CASSTLSTGSGELFF. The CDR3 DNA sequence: TGTGCCAGCAGTACTCTCTCGACAGGGTCCGGGGAGCTGTTTTTT.

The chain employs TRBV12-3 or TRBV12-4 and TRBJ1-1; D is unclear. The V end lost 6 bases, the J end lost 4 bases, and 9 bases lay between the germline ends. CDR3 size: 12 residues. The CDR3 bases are TGTGCCAGCAGCAGTGATAGCACTGAAGCTTTCTTT. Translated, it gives CASSSDSTEAFF.

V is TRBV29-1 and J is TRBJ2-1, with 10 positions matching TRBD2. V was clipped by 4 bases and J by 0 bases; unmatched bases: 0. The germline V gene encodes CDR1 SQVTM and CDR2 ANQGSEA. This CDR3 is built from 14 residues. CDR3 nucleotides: TGCAGCGTTGCTAGCGGGAGCTCCTACAATGAGCAGTTCTTC. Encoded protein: CSVASGSSYNEQFF.

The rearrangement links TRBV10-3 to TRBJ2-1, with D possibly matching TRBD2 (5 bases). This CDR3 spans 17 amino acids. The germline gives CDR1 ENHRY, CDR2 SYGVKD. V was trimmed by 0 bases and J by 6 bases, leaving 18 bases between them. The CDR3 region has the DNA TGTGCCATCAGTGAGTCCCCCAGCGGATGGTTCTCCAATGAGCAGTTCTTC. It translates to CAISESPSGWFSNEQFF.

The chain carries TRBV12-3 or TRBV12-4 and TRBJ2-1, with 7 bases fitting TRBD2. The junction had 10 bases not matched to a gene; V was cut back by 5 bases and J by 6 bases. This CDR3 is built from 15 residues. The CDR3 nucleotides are TGTGCCAGCAGTCCGCGGGAGACCCTCTTCAATGAGCAGTTCTTC. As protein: CASSPRETLFNEQFF.

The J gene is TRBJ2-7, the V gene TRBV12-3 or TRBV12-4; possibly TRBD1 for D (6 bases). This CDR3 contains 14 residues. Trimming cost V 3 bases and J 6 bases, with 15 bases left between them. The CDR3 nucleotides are TGTGCCAGCAGTTTGGGGACAAGGTTGCTCGAGCAGTACTTC. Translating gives CASSLGTRLLEQYF.

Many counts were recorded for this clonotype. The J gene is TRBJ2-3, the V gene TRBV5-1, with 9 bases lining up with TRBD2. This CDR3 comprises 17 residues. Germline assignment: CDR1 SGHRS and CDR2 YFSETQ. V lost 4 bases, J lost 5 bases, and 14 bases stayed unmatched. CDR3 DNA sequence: TGCGCCAGCAGCAGTCCTAGCGGGGCGATGCGGGGAGATACGCAGTATTTT. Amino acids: CASSSPSGAMRGDTQYF.

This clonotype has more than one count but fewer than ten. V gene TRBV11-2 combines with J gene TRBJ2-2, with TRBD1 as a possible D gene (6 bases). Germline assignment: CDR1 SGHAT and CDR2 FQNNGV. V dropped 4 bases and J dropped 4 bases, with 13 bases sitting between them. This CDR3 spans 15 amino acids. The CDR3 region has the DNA TGTGCCAGCAGCTGGCCCGGGACACTCACCGGGGAGCTGTTTTTT. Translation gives CASSWPGTLTGELFF.

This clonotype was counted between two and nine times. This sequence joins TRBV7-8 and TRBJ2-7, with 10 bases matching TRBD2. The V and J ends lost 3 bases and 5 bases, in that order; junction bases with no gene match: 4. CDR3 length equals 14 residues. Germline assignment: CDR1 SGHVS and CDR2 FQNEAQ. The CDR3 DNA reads TGTGCCAGCAGCTTCCTAGCGGGAGTCGACGAGCAGTACTTC. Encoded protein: CASSFLAGVDEQYF.

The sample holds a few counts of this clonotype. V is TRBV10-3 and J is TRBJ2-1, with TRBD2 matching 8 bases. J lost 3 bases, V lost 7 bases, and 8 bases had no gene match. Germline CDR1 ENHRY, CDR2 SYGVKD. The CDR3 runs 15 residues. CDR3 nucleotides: TGTGCCATCAAGGAGAGCGGGGGAAGCTACAATGAGCAGTTCTTC. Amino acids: CAIKESGGSYNEQFF.

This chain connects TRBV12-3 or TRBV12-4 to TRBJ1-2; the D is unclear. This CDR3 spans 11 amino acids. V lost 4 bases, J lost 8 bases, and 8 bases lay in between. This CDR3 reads CASSSVLGYTF. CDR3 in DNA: TGTGCCAGCAGTTCCGTCCTGGGCTACACCTTC.

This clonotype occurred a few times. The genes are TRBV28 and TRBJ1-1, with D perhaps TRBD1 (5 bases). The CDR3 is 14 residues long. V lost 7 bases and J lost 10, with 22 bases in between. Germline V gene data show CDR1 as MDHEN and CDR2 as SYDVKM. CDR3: CASNPGWAGSVAFF. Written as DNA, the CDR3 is TGTGCCAGCAATCCAGGTTGGGCAGGGAGCGTAGCTTTCTTT.

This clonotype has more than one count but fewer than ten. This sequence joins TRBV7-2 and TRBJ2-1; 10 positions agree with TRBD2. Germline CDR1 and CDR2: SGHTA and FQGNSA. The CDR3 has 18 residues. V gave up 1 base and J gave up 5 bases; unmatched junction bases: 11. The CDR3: CASSLGLAGVGRNNEQFF. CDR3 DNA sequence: TGTGCCAGCAGCTTAGGGCTAGCGGGAGTGGGGAGGAACAATGAGCAGTTCTTC.

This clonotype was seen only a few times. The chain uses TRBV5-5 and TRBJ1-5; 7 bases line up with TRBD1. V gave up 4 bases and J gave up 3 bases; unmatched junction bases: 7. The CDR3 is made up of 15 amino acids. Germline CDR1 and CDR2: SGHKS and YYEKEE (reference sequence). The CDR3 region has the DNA TGTGCCAGCAGCCTAGTAACAGGGGCCAATCAGCCCCAGCATTTT. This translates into CASSLVTGANQPQHF.

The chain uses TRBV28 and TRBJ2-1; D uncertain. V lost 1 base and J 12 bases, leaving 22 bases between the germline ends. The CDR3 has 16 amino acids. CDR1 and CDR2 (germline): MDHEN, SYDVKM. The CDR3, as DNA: TGTGCCAGCAGTTTATCCTCCGTGATCAGCTCAACTGGGCAGTTCTTC. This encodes CASSLSSVISSTGQFF.

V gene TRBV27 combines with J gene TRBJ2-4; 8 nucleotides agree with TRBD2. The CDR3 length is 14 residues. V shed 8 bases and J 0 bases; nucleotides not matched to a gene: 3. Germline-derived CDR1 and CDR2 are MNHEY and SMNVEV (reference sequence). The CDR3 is CASAGGLAKNIQYF. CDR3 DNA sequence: TGTGCCAGCGCGGGGGGACTAGCCAAAAACATTCAGTACTTC.

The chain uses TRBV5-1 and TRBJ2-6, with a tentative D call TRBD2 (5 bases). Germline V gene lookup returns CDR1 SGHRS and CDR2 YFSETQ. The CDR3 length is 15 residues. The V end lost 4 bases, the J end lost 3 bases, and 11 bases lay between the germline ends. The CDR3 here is CASSHGGYGANVLTF. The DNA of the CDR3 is TGCGCCAGCAGCCACGGCGGGTATGGGGCCAACGTCCTGACTTTC.

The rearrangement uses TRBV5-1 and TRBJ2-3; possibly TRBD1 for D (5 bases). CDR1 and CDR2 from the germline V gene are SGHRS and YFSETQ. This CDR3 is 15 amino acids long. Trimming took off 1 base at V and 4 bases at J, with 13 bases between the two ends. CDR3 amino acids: CASSLQGRVADTQYF. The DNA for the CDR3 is TGCGCCAGCAGCTTGCAGGGCCGAGTGGCAGATACGCAGTATTTT. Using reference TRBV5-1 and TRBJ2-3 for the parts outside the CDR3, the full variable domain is KAGVTQTPRYLIKTRGQQVTLSCSPISGHRSVSWYQQTPGQGLQFLFEYFSETQRNKGNFPGRFSGRQFSNSRSEMNVSTLELGDSALYLCASSLQGRVADTQYFGPGTRLTVL.

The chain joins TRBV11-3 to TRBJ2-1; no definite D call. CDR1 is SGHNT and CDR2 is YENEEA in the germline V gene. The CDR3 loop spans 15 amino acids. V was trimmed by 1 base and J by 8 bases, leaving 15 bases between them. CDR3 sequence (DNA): TGTGCCAGCAGCTTAGGAGGATTCGGATCAGATGAGCAGTTCTTC. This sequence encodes CASSLGGFGSDEQFF.